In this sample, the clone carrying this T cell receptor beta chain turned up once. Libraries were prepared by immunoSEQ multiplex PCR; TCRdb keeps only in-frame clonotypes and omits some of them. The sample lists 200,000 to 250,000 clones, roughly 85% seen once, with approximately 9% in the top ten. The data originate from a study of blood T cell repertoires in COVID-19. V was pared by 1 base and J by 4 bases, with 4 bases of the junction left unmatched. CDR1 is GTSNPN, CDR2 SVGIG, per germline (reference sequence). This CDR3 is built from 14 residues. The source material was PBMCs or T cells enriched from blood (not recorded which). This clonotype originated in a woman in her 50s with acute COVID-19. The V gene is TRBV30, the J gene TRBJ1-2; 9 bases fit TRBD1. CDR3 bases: TGTGCCTGGAGTGCCCCGGACAGGGGCTATGGCTACACCTTC. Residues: CAWSAPDRGYGYTF.